Listed below are T cell receptor beta chains from one sample, sequenced in a study of T cells in Graves' hyperthyroidism and ophthalmopathy. Using its own MiXCR run on the multiplex PCR reads, TCRdb lists one record per CDR3 protein. The sample has some 270,000 distinct CDR3 sequences; roughly an eighth are singletons. Sequences were obtained from blood. These receptors came from a woman aged 35 to 49 with Graves' hyperthyroidism. CDR3s include the opening cysteine and the closing phenylalanine or tryptophan. D genes are given only for firm matches. Clone size, where shown, is once, few, many, or a class for clones that have expanded.

clone size,D gene,V gene,J gene,CDR3 DNA,CDR3 protein
few,NA,TRBV27,TRBJ2-2,TGTGCCAGCAGTTCCGACCGACCGGAAAAGGCCGGGGAGCTGTTTTTT,CASSSDRPEKAGELFF
many,NA,TRBV20-1,TRBJ2-1,TGCAGTGCTAGAGGTACGGGACGGAATTACAATGAGCAGTTCTTC,CSARGTGRNYNEQFF
many,NA,TRBV5-1,TRBJ2-7,TGCGCCAGCAGCTTGGCACCACAGGGTACCTACGAGCAGTACTTC,CASSLAPQGTYEQYF
many,NA,TRBV7-9,TRBJ2-5,TGTGCCAGCAGCTTCGGGGCAGAGACCCAGTACTTC,CASSFGAETQYF
many,NA,TRBV10-3,TRBJ2-7,TGTGCCGCCACTGCAGAGGCCCGACGGGAGCAGTACTTC,CAATAEARREQYF
few,NA,TRBV13,TRBJ2-5,TGTGCCAGCAGCGTCCAGGGAGCCCCAGAGACCCAGTACTTC,CASSVQGAPETQYF
many,NA,TRBV3-1,TRBJ2-7,TGTGCCAGTGGGGCTGGGGGCTACGAGCAGTACTTC,CASGAGGYEQYF
many,TRBD1,TRBV3-1,TRBJ1-1,TGTGCCAGCGCCCAGGGGGCGGAAACTGAAGCTTTCTTT,CASAQGAETEAFF
NA,TRBD1,TRBV13,TRBJ1-1,TGTGCCAGCAGCCCCATGGGACAGGGGGCGAACACTGAAGCTTTCTTT,CASSPMGQGANTEAFF
few,NA,TRBV28,TRBJ2-2,TGTGCCAGCAGTTCCCGCAGGATGAACACCGGGGAGCTGTTTTTT,CASSSRRMNTGELFF
many,TRBD1,TRBV13,TRBJ2-7,TGTGCCAGCAGCTTAAGGGGGCCCTCCTACGAGCAGTACTTC,CASSLRGPSYEQYF
NA,TRBD2,TRBV3-1,TRBJ2-5,TGTGCCAGCAGCCAACTGGGACTAGCGGGAGGGGGGGAGACCCAGTACTTC,CASSQLGLAGGGETQYF
NA,TRBD2,TRBV11-3,TRBJ2-1,TGTGCCAGCAGCTCCCTAGCGGGAGAGGTCTACAATGAGCAGTTCTTC,CASSSLAGEVYNEQFF
many,NA,TRBV2,TRBJ1-3,TGTGCCAGCAGTGAAGGAGGAAACACCATATATTTT,CASSEGGNTIYF
many,NA,TRBV5-5,TRBJ2-3,TGTGCCAGCAGCTTGAGAGGGGAGGATACGCAGTATTTT,CASSLRGEDTQYF
few,TRBD1,TRBV3-1,TRBJ1-3,TGTGCCAGCAGCCAAGATCTTTACAGGGGTTACGGAAACACCATATATTTT,CASSQDLYRGYGNTIYF
NA,TRBD1,TRBV29-1,TRBJ1-1,TGCAGCGTCCTGGACAGGGCGAACACTGAAGCTTTCTTT,CSVLDRANTEAFF
many,NA,TRBV20-1,TRBJ1-1,TGCAGTGCTAGAGATCAGGGTACGAACACTGAAGCTTTCTTT,CSARDQGTNTEAFF
many,TRBD2,TRBV7-3,TRBJ2-7,TGTGCCAGCAGCCGAGGACTAGCGGGTTCCTACGAGCAGTACTTC,CASSRGLAGSYEQYF
few,NA,TRBV15,TRBJ1-2,TGTGCCACCAGCAGGGGCCCGACGGGAGAACGGTCTGGCTACACCTTC,CATSRGPTGERSGYTF
many,TRBD2,TRBV7-2,TRBJ2-7,TGTGCCAGCAGCGCGGGGACTAGCCTCTCCTACGAGCAGTACTTC,CASSAGTSLSYEQYF
many,TRBD2,TRBV11-3,TRBJ2-7,TGTGCCAGCAGCCCTCTAGCGGGAGGGACCTACGAGCAGTACTTC,CASSPLAGGTYEQYF
few,NA,TRBV18,TRBJ1-1,TGTGCCAGCTCACCCTGGACGGGGACCACTGAAGCTTTCTTT,CASSPWTGTTEAFF
NA,NA,TRBV4-1,TRBJ2-5,TGCGCCAGCAGCCAAGTGGCCAGCAGACAAGAGACCCAGTACTTC,CASSQVASRQETQYF
many,TRBD2,TRBV2,TRBJ2-5,TGTGCCAGCAGTGAACTAGCGGTGGACCAAGAGACCCAGTACTTC,CASSELAVDQETQYF
NA,TRBD1,TRBV10-3,TRBJ1-5,TGTGCCATCAGTTCCGGGACAGGGGAGGGCAATCAGCCCCAGCATTTT,CAISSGTGEGNQPQHF
NA,NA,TRBV5-1,TRBJ1-2,TGCGCCAGCGGCGCGGACGGCAACGGAGGCTACACCTTC,CASGADGNGGYTF
many,TRBD2,TRBV7-2,TRBJ2-2,TGTGCCAGCAGCTTATCGCTAGCGGGAGGCGGGGAGCTGTTTTTT,CASSLSLAGGGELFF
many,NA,TRBV19,TRBJ1-2,TGTGCCAGTAGTATCCGACAGTATGGCTACACCTTC,CASSIRQYGYTF
NA,NA,TRBV15,TRBJ2-7,TGTGCCACCTCCCCGGGGTCTAGCTCCTACGAGCAGTACTTC,CATSPGSSSYEQYF
NA,TRBD1,TRBV7-9,TRBJ1-6,TGCGCCAGCAGCTTAACCCGGGACAGGGGTTCACCCCTCCACTTT,CASSLTRDRGSPLHF
NA,NA,TRBV20-1,TRBJ2-5,TGCAGTGCCCGGACTTGGGAACAAGAGACCCAGTACTTC,CSARTWEQETQYF
NA,NA,TRBV9,TRBJ1-4,TGTGCCAGCAGCGTAGTCAAGGGGGGACGGAATGAAAAACTGTTTTTT,CASSVVKGGRNEKLFF
many,NA,TRBV7-9,TRBJ1-1,TGTGCCAGCAGCCCACAAACAGGGTTGGGGACTGAAGCTTTCTTT,CASSPQTGLGTEAFF
many,TRBD1,TRBV20-1,TRBJ1-3,TGCAGTGCTGGGGGGACAGGGGTTGGAAACACCATATATTTT,CSAGGTGVGNTIYF
many,NA,TRBV7-6,TRBJ1-1,TGTGCCAGCAGCTTAGGCCAGGGGCGATATAACACTGAAGCTTTCTTT,CASSLGQGRYNTEAFF
many,NA,TRBV30,TRBJ1-1,TGTGCCTGGAGACTGAACTCGAACACTGAAGCTTTCTTT,CAWRLNSNTEAFF
NA,TRBD1,TRBV6-1,TRBJ1-5,TGTGCCAGCAGGCGGACAGGGGGAAGCAATCAGCCCCAGCATTTT,CASRRTGGSNQPQHF
NA,TRBD2,TRBV29-1,TRBJ2-3,TGCAGCGCCCGCCGAGGTGGCGGGGGGAGCACAGATACGCAGTATTTT,CSARRGGGGSTDTQYF
NA,TRBD1,TRBV7-9,TRBJ1-2,TGTGCCAGCAGCTTAGCGCTGGACAGGGGAAAGAACTATGGCTACACCTTC,CASSLALDRGKNYGYTF
NA,NA,TRBV29-1,TRBJ1-2,TGCAGCGTTTTGGGGAGGGGCTACACCTTC,CSVLGRGYTF
many,NA,TRBV7-2,TRBJ1-3,TGTGCCAGCAGCTTAGCCCTGGCGAACACCATATATTTT,CASSLALANTIYF
many,TRBD2,TRBV6-5,TRBJ2-7,TGTGCCAGCAGTTACTCGGGACTAGAAGACTACGAGCAGTACTTC,CASSYSGLEDYEQYF
many,NA,TRBV5-8,TRBJ2-7,TGTGCCAGCAGCTTCCGAGTGGGACGAGCCTACGAGCAGTACTTC,CASSFRVGRAYEQYF
NA,NA,TRBV18,TRBJ2-3,TGTGTCAGCTCACCACCGAGGGGAATCAGCACAGATACGCAGTATTTT,CVSSPPRGISTDTQYF
NA,NA,TRBV6-2/TRBV6-3,TRBJ2-1,TGTGCCAGCAGTTACTCACAAAATGAGCAGTTCTTC,CASSYSQNEQFF
many,NA,TRBV10-1,TRBJ2-1,TGCGCCAGCAGTGAGTCGCTTAGCTACAATGAGCAGTTCTTC,CASSESLSYNEQFF
many,NA,TRBV27,TRBJ2-1,TGTGCCAGCAGTTTATCCCTTACCTACAATGAGCAGTTCTTC,CASSLSLTYNEQFF
few,TRBD2,TRBV19,TRBJ2-2,TGTGCCAGTAGTATAGATTCCTTAGCGGGGTCGAACACCGGGGAGCTGTTTTTT,CASSIDSLAGSNTGELFF
many,TRBD1,TRBV27,TRBJ2-7,TGTGCCAGCAGTAAACGGACAGGGCCCTACGAGCAGTACTTC,CASSKRTGPYEQYF
few,NA,TRBV30,TRBJ2-3,TGTGCCTGGAGTCAGGGGGGAGGCGCAGATACGCAGTATTTT,CAWSQGGGADTQYF
many,TRBD2,TRBV2,TRBJ2-5,TGTGCCAGCAGTGCGGGACTAGCGGGGATCCGAGAGACCCAGTACTTC,CASSAGLAGIRETQYF
many,NA,TRBV2,TRBJ2-3,TGTGCCAGCAGTGAAGGAACAGGGCAAAGGGGCACAGATACGCAGTATTTT,CASSEGTGQRGTDTQYF
many,NA,TRBV2,TRBJ2-5,TGTGCCAGCAGTGTGGGCTACCAAGAGACCCAGTACTTC,CASSVGYQETQYF
NA,NA,TRBV9,TRBJ1-6,TGTGCCAGCAGCGTAGAACCCAGGGAGAATTCACCCCTCCACTTT,CASSVEPRENSPLHF
many,NA,TRBV6-1,TRBJ1-5,TGTGCCAGCAGCCTCGGATTACAGGGTGGCGGACAGCCCCAGCATTTT,CASSLGLQGGGQPQHF
few,TRBD2,TRBV20-1,TRBJ2-1,TGCAGTGCTAGCCCCGGACTAGTAAGATACAATGAGCAGTTCTTC,CSASPGLVRYNEQFF
many,NA,TRBV6-1,TRBJ2-5,TGTGCCAGCACCGAAGGGGGAACCAAAGAGACCCAGTACTTC,CASTEGGTKETQYF
NA,NA,TRBV12-3/TRBV12-4,TRBJ2-2,TGTGCCAGCAGTTTGGTTCGAGGGACCGGGGAGCTGTTTTTT,CASSLVRGTGELFF
NA,NA,TRBV27,TRBJ1-3,TGTGCCAGCAGCCTCATAGGGGAAACTGGAAACACCATATATTTT,CASSLIGETGNTIYF